The 26 T cell receptor beta chains presented below share a single source sample, sequenced in a study of shared clonotypes between healthy human individuals. Profiled with immunoSEQ multiplex PCR; TCRdb holds only in-frame clones, not every one. The table includes around 2,000,000 clones, less than 95% detected once. Terminally differentiated effector memory CD45RA+ cells were excluded by CCR7 positive selection of CD45RO-negative cells. Sequenced sample: naive CD8+ T cells sorted from blood. The source is a young man in good health.

The sample holds one count of this clone. The V and J genes are TRBV7-9 and TRBJ1-1, with a possible D match to TRBD1 (5 bases). The CDR3 has 14 residues. The ends were cut back, 5 bases at V and 1 base at J, with 11 bases in the middle. CDR1 and CDR2 (germline): SEHNR, FQNEAQ (reference sequence). In DNA form, the CDR3 reads TGTGCCAGCAGCCATAGGACATCGAACACTGAAGCTTTCTTT. This encodes CASSHRTSNTEAFF. Complete variable domain (other parts from reference TRBV7-9 and TRBJ1-1): DTGVSQNPRHKITKRGQNVTFRCDPISEHNRLYWYRQTLGQGPEFLTYFQNEAQLEKSRLLSDRFSAERPKGSFSTLEIQRTEQGDSAMYLCASSHRTSNTEAFFGQGTRLTVV.

The chain carries TRBV27 and TRBJ2-7, with 7 bases that match TRBD2. The CDR3 contains 13 residues. Germline V gene lookup returns CDR1 MNHEY and CDR2 SMNVEV (reference sequence). The V segment lost 7 bases and the J segment 5 bases; nucleotides outside the gene matches: 8. The CDR3 loop reads CASKRGGFNEQYF. The DNA for the CDR3 is TGTGCCAGCAAAAGGGGAGGGTTCAACGAGCAGTACTTC.

The V call is TRBV5-1, the J call TRBJ2-7, with a tentative D call TRBD1 (6 bases). The CDR3 extends over 12 amino acids. V was clipped by 5 bases and J by 4 bases, with 10 bases between them. Germline V lookup: CDR1 SGHRS, CDR2 YFSETQ. CDR3 sequence (DNA): TGCGCCAGCAGTCCAGGGGAATACGAGCAGTACTTC. Residues: CASSPGEYEQYF.

V usage is TRBV11-2 and J usage is TRBJ2-3; D unclear. The V gene's germline CDR1 is SGHAT and CDR2 FQNNGV. The ends were cut back, 5 bases at V and 7 bases at J, with 13 bases in the middle. The CDR3 has 13 amino acids. CDR3 in amino acids: CASSHGPLYTQYF. The CDR3 nucleotides are TGTGCCAGCAGCCACGGTCCTTTATATACGCAGTATTTT.

The rearrangement joins TRBV27 to TRBJ2-7; D not resolved. V was cut by 5 bases and J by 5 bases, with 13 bases left in between. The germline V gene encodes CDR1 MNHEY and CDR2 SMNVEV (reference sequence). This CDR3 contains 13 residues. CDR3 in amino acids: CASSLIAGDEQYF. CDR3 sequence (DNA): TGTGCCAGCAGTCTCATCGCCGGCGACGAGCAGTACTTC.

With respect to this clone: Other DNA variants within this sample encode the same CDR3. The chain uses TRBV30 and TRBJ1-1; D is unclear. Germline V gives CDR1 GTSNPN, CDR2 SVGIG (reference sequence). The ends were cut back, 4 bases at V and 0 bases at J, with 9 bases in the middle. This CDR3 region has 13 residues. Here the CDR3 reads CAWNGRMNTEAFF. In DNA form, the CDR3 reads TGTGCCTGGAACGGTCGGATGAACACTGAAGCTTTCTTT.

The chain uses TRBV2 and TRBJ2-2, with TRBD1 matching 9 bases. The CDR3 is made up of 15 amino acids. Trimming cost V 1 base and J 7 bases; bases outside gene matches: 4. Germline V gene lookup returns CDR1 SNHLY and CDR2 FYNNEI. CDR3 amino acids: CASSEVDRGNGELFF. CDR3 in DNA: TGTGCCAGCAGTGAAGTAGACAGGGGGAACGGGGAGCTGTTTTTT.

The chain combines TRBV5-4 with TRBJ2-1; 10 positions agree with TRBD2. CDR1 and CDR2 (germline): SGHNT, YYREEE (reference sequence). This CDR3 is 16 amino acids long. V gave up 4 bases and J gave up 3 bases; unmatched junction bases: 7. In nucleotides, the CDR3 is TGTGCCAGCAGCACACGGACTAGCGGATACTACAATGAGCAGTTCTTC. It translates to CASSTRTSGYYNEQFF.

Worth noting for this clone: Other DNA sequences in this sample translate to the same CDR3. The genes are TRBV6-5 and TRBJ2-7, with D possibly TRBD2 on 5 matching bases. V dropped 4 bases and J dropped 4 bases, with 11 bases sitting between them. CDR3 length equals 13 residues. Germline CDR1 and CDR2: MNHEY and SVGAGI. The DNA for the CDR3 is TGTGCCAGCAGTTCCTTGAGGGCTTACGAGCAGTACTTC. It codes for CASSSLRAYEQYF.

This chain connects TRBV12-5 to TRBJ2-5, with D unclear. The germline CDR1 and CDR2 sequences are LGHNT and FRNRAP. The CDR3 consists of 16 residues. The V and J ends lost 3 bases and 0 bases respectively, with 14 bases between them. The CDR3 sequence: CASGLGHGPYQETQYF. DNA of the CDR3: TGTGCTAGTGGTTTAGGCCATGGCCCCTACCAAGAGACCCAGTACTTC.

V is TRBV5-1 and J is TRBJ2-1; D might be TRBD2 (6 bases). Trimming took off 0 bases at V and 5 bases at J, with 15 bases between the two ends. The CDR3 extends over 16 amino acids. Germline V CDR1 and CDR2: SGHRS, YFSETQ. CDR3 in DNA: TGCGCCAGCAGCTTGGTAGTGGGGGGATCCCACAATGAGCAGTTCTTC. Its protein product is CASSLVVGGSHNEQFF.

Remarks on this clone: Other DNA sequences in this sample translate to the same CDR3. The rearrangement links TRBV6-1 to TRBJ1-3; 9 bases fit TRBD1. The CDR3 is 15 residues long. Germline CDR1 reads MNHNS; CDR2 reads SASEGT. V lost 4 bases, J lost 0 bases, and 1 base stayed unmatched. The CDR3 protein is CASSADRGSGNTIYF. The CDR3 bases are TGTGCCAGCAGTGCGGACAGGGGCTCTGGAAACACCATATATTTT.

This clone was seen only once. This rearrangement joins TRBV5-1 to TRBJ2-5; 10 nucleotides line up with TRBD1. Germline trimming cut 2 bases from V and 2 bases from J; bases unmatched to any gene: 3. The CDR3 has 15 residues. Per the germline V gene, CDR1 is SGHRS and CDR2 is YFSETQ. CDR3 loop: CASSFMGQGQETQYF. The CDR3 DNA sequence: TGCGCCAGCAGCTTTATGGGACAGGGGCAAGAGACCCAGTACTTC.

The V and J genes are TRBV18 and TRBJ1-4, with 9 bases matching TRBD1. J gave up 8 bases and V 3 bases, and 7 bases lay outside the gene matches. Germline assignment: CDR1 KGHSH and CDR2 LQKENI. This CDR3 has 15 residues. The CDR3 protein is CASSPYGTGSEKLFF. The CDR3 DNA reads TGTGCCAGCTCACCTTACGGGACAGGGAGCGAAAAACTGTTTTTT. The complete variable domain, with remaining parts taken from reference TRBV18 and TRBJ1-4, reads NAGVMQNPRHLVRRRGQEARLRCSPMKGHSHVYWYRQLPEEGLKFMVYLQKENIIDESGMPKERFSAEFPKEGPSILRIQQVVRGDSAAYFCASSPYGTGSEKLFFGSGTQLSVL.

This rearrangement joins TRBV28 to TRBJ2-3; TRBD2 matches at 9 bases. This CDR3 region has 17 residues. Per the germline V gene, CDR1 is MDHEN and CDR2 is SYDVKM. V was clipped by 3 bases and J by 4 bases; unmatched bases: 11. CDR3 sequence reads: CASSFPRGGRAADTQYF. In DNA form, the CDR3 reads TGTGCCAGCAGTTTCCCTAGGGGCGGGAGGGCCGCAGATACGCAGTATTTT.

This rearrangement joins TRBV14 to TRBJ2-7; D not certain. Trimming shortened V by 0 bases and J by 3 bases, and 12 bases separated the two germline ends. The germline CDR1 and CDR2 sequences are SGHDN and FVKESK. This CDR3 contains 15 residues. The CDR3: CASSQDGSTYYEQYF. DNA of the CDR3: TGTGCCAGCAGCCAAGATGGCAGTACATACTACGAGCAGTACTTC.

The J gene is TRBJ2-3, the V gene TRBV29-1; D remains unclear. CDR3 length equals 10 residues. Germline CDR1 SQVTM, CDR2 ANQGSEA. The V gene lost 7 bases and the J gene lost 3 bases, with 5 bases spanning the gap. CDR3 nucleotide sequence: TGCAGCGCCTCGACAGATACGCAGTATTTT. This sequence encodes CSASTDTQYF.

The rearrangement uses TRBV30 and TRBJ2-3; weak D call: TRBD2 (6 bases). CDR3 length: 12 residues. CDR1 and CDR2 (germline): GTSNPN, SVGIG (reference sequence). Trimming shortened V by 0 bases and J by 6 bases, and 7 bases separated the two germline ends. Here the CDR3 DNA reads TGTGCCTGGAGTGTACGGGGGGATACGCAGTATTTT. It specifies CAWSVRGDTQYF.

A note on this clone: As the CDR3 is not closed by the conserved phenylalanine or tryptophan, this likely results from a read error. The rearrangement joins TRBV4-1 to TRBJ1-6; D ambiguous. The CDR3 totals 11 residues. Per the germline V gene, CDR1 is MGHRA and CDR2 is YSYEKL. The V end lost 0 bases, the J end lost 16 bases, and 7 bases lay between the germline ends. The CDR3 sequence: CASSQDRLLHL. In DNA form, the CDR3 reads TGCGCCAGCAGCCAAGATAGACTGCTCCACCTT.

The V gene is TRBV9, the J gene TRBJ2-4; D may be TRBD1 or TRBD2 (6 bases each). Per germline, CDR1 SGDLS and CDR2 YYNGEE. CDR3 length: 18 residues. V was clipped by 4 bases and J by 1 base, with 21 bases between them. CDR3 sequence reads: CASSPPNPGAVAKNIQYF. CDR3 sequence (DNA): TGTGCCAGCAGCCCACCGAACCCGGGGGCAGTCGCCAAAAACATTCAGTACTTC. The full variable domain, completed using reference TRBV9 and TRBJ2-4, is DSGVTQTPKHLITATGQRVTLRCSPRSGDLSVYWYQQSLDQGLQFLIQYYNGEERAKGNILERFSAQQFPDLHSELNLSSLELGDSALYFCASSPPNPGAVAKNIQYFGAGTRLSVL.

The CDR3 nucleotides read TGTGCCAGTATGGACAGGGGACTCTATGGCTACACCTTC. It yields the protein CASMDRGLYGYTF. The V and J genes are TRBV19 and TRBJ1-2; 9 bases agree with TRBD1. The CDR3 spans 13 residues. Per the germline V gene, CDR1 is LNHDA and CDR2 is SQIVND (reference sequence). V was clipped by 7 bases and J by 4 bases; unmatched bases: 4.

The genes are TRBV5-1 and TRBJ2-7; no firm D call. V was trimmed by 0 bases and J by 0 bases, leaving 10 bases between them. Germline CDR1 is SGHRS and CDR2 is YFSETQ. The CDR3 runs to 15 residues. CDR3 amino acids: CASSLVWESSYEQYF. CDR3 coding DNA: TGCGCCAGCAGCTTGGTCTGGGAAAGCTCCTACGAGCAGTACTTC.

This sequence joins TRBV4-1 and TRBJ1-5, with D possibly TRBD1 on 5 matching bases. Germline V gene data show CDR1 as MGHRA and CDR2 as YSYEKL. The CDR3 totals 15 residues. The germline V and J ends were trimmed by 0 bases and 7 bases, with 13 bases remaining between them. This CDR3 is CASSQERGLSQPQHF. Here the CDR3 DNA reads TGCGCCAGCAGCCAAGAAAGGGGTTTATCCCAGCCCCAGCATTTT.

In this sample, this clone turned up a few times. The same CDR3 arises from other DNA sequences in this sample as well. The V and J genes are TRBV7-9 and TRBJ2-1; the D is unclear. Trimming left V 1 base short and J 2 bases short, with 3 bases between. In germline, CDR1 is SEHNR, CDR2 FQNEAQ (reference sequence). The CDR3 covers 13 residues. The CDR3 is CASSLGAYNEQFF. The CDR3 coding sequence is TGTGCCAGCAGCTTAGGGGCCTACAATGAGCAGTTCTTC. Drawing the rest from reference TRBV7-9 and TRBJ2-1, the complete variable domain is DTGVSQNPRHKITKRGQNVTFRCDPISEHNRLYWYRQTLGQGPEFLTYFQNEAQLEKSRLLSDRFSAERPKGSFSTLEIQRTEQGDSAMYLCASSLGAYNEQFFGPGTRLTVL.

The chain combines TRBV4-3 with TRBJ2-7; TRBD2 agrees at 10 bases. The V segment lost 3 bases and the J segment 3 bases; nucleotides outside the gene matches: 8. This CDR3 is built from 16 residues. Germline CDR1 LGHNA, CDR2 YSLEER. CDR3 sequence reads: CASSQSLAGEIYEQYF. The CDR3 DNA reads TGCGCCAGCAGCCAGTCTCTAGCGGGGGAGATCTACGAGCAGTACTTC.

The chain is built from TRBV7-9 and TRBJ2-5; a possible D gene is TRBD1 (6 bases). Germline assignment: CDR1 SEHNR and CDR2 FQNEAQ (reference sequence). Between the trimmed V and J ends, which lost 1 base and 0 bases, there was a span of 18 bases. The CDR3 covers 18 residues. The CDR3 is CASSLGGEGHRNQETQYF. CDR3 sequence (DNA): TGTGCCAGCAGCTTAGGGGGAGAGGGACATCGCAACCAAGAGACCCAGTACTTC.